A selection of T cell receptor beta chains follows, all from one sample in a study of shared clonotypes between healthy human individuals. The data were produced by immunoSEQ multiplex PCR, yet TCRdb's version contains in-frame clones alone and is incomplete. This sample has roughly 2 million clones; 90% to 95% occur once, and the top ten carry 0.13%. The sample taken for sequencing was naive CD4+ T cells sorted from blood. These receptors were obtained from a man between 18 and 35 years old in good health. Both conserved end residues are part of each CDR3. The order of the fields is J gene, V gene, D gene, clone size, CDR3 protein, CDR3 DNA. D genes are given only for firm matches. Expanded clones are given a class, and other clones once, few, many or no size at all.

J gene: TRBJ1-3
V gene: TRBV28
D gene: -
clone size: -
CDR3 protein: CASSQATGQWGNTIYF
CDR3 DNA: TGTGCCAGCAGCCAAGCGACAGGACAATGGGGAAACACCATATATTTT

J gene: TRBJ2-5
V gene: TRBV10-3
D gene: TRBD1
clone size: -
CDR3 protein: CAISSGQGGETQYF
CDR3 DNA: TGTGCCATCAGTAGTGGACAGGGTGGAGAGACCCAGTACTTC

J gene: TRBJ2-5
V gene: TRBV10-3
D gene: TRBD1
clone size: -
CDR3 protein: CAVGTGERETQYF
CDR3 DNA: TGTGCCGTGGGGACAGGGGAACGAGAGACCCAGTACTTC

J gene: TRBJ2-5
V gene: TRBV12-2
D gene: -
clone size: -
CDR3 protein: CASRLPQREGRETQYF
CDR3 DNA: TGTGCAAGTCGCTTACCCCAGCGGGAGGGCCGGGAGACCCAGTACTTC

J gene: TRBJ2-3
V gene: TRBV27
D gene: -
clone size: -
CDR3 protein: CASKRTGSTDTQYF
CDR3 DNA: TGTGCCAGCAAACGGACGGGAAGCACAGATACGCAGTATTTT

J gene: TRBJ2-7
V gene: TRBV28
D gene: -
clone size: -
CDR3 protein: CASSTTGKSSYEQYF
CDR3 DNA: TGTGCCAGCAGCACAACAGGGAAGAGCTCCTACGAGCAGTACTTC

J gene: TRBJ1-2
V gene: TRBV5-1
D gene: -
clone size: -
CDR3 protein: CASSLGQGNYGYTF
CDR3 DNA: TGCGCCAGCAGCTTGGGGCAGGGTAACTATGGCTACACCTTC

J gene: TRBJ2-1
V gene: TRBV18
D gene: TRBD2
clone size: -
CDR3 protein: CASSPSGTHNEQFF
CDR3 DNA: TGTGCCAGCTCACCTAGCGGGACCCACAATGAGCAGTTCTTC

J gene: TRBJ1-3
V gene: TRBV7-2
D gene: -
clone size: -
CDR3 protein: CASSFTTPQSSGNTIYF
CDR3 DNA: TGTGCCAGCAGCTTTACGACACCTCAATCCTCTGGAAACACCATATATTTT

J gene: TRBJ2-7
V gene: TRBV27
D gene: TRBD2
clone size: once
CDR3 protein: CASRGTSGRLYEQYF
CDR3 DNA: TGTGCCAGCAGGGGGACTAGCGGGAGACTCTACGAGCAGTACTTC

J gene: TRBJ2-1
V gene: TRBV5-1
D gene: -
clone size: -
CDR3 protein: CASSLRDTQNNEQFF
CDR3 DNA: TGCGCCAGCAGCTTGCGGGACACTCAAAACAATGAGCAGTTCTTC

J gene: TRBJ2-7
V gene: TRBV9
D gene: -
clone size: -
CDR3 protein: CASSPHRGGPENEQYF
CDR3 DNA: TGTGCCAGCAGCCCCCACAGGGGGGGGCCCGAGAACGAGCAGTACTTC

J gene: TRBJ1-2
V gene: TRBV10-2
D gene: -
clone size: -
CDR3 protein: CASSESTAGKNYGYTF
CDR3 DNA: TGCGCCAGCAGTGAGTCGACAGCCGGGAAAAACTATGGCTACACCTTC

J gene: TRBJ1-5
V gene: TRBV5-1
D gene: -
clone size: -
CDR3 protein: CASSLSGSNQPQHF
CDR3 DNA: TGCGCCAGCAGCTTGTCAGGGAGCAATCAGCCCCAGCATTTT

J gene: TRBJ1-2
V gene: TRBV6-5
D gene: TRBD1
clone size: -
CDR3 protein: CASRQGAYGYTF
CDR3 DNA: TGTGCCAGCAGACAGGGGGCCTATGGCTACACCTTC

J gene: TRBJ1-1
V gene: TRBV25-1
D gene: -
clone size: -
CDR3 protein: CASSEGGLGGDTEAFF
CDR3 DNA: TGTGCCAGCAGTGAGGGAGGACTGGGGGGAGACACTGAAGCTTTCTTT

J gene: TRBJ2-7
V gene: TRBV11-2
D gene: TRBD2
clone size: -
CDR3 protein: CASSLGPSGIYEQYF
CDR3 DNA: TGTGCCAGCAGCTTAGGGCCTAGCGGGATATACGAGCAGTACTTC

J gene: TRBJ1-1
V gene: TRBV5-1
D gene: -
clone size: -
CDR3 protein: CASSREGFNTEAFF
CDR3 DNA: TGCGCCAGCAGCAGGGAGGGTTTTAACACTGAAGCTTTCTTT